A selection of T cell receptor beta chains follows, all from one sample in a study of cytomegalovirus exposure and HLA in healthy donors. The data were produced by immunoSEQ multiplex PCR, yet TCRdb's version contains in-frame clones alone and is incomplete. The table shows about 110,000 clones, with 70% to 90% occurring only once. Specimen: PBMCs. The receptors were sampled from a woman younger than 35 in good health and CMV-seronegative. Each CDR3 is given with its conserved first and last residue. A D gene is named only where the DNA matches it firmly. Clone size is given for some rows only: seen once, a few or many times, or a class if the clone is expanded.

j_gene: TRBJ2-7
d_gene: TRBD2
v_gene: TRBV7-9
abundance: .
CDR3nt: TGTGCCAGCAGCCCGACTAGCGGCTCCTACGAGCAGTACTTC
CDR3aa: CASSPTSGSYEQYF

j_gene: TRBJ2-2
d_gene: .
v_gene: TRBV6-1
abundance: .
CDR3nt: TGTGCCACCGCCCCCCGGGACACCCACACCGGGGAGCTGTTTTTT
CDR3aa: CATAPRDTHTGELFF

j_gene: TRBJ1-6
d_gene: .
v_gene: TRBV18
abundance: many
CDR3nt: TGTGCCAGCTCACCACCCAGTCGTTCACCCCTCCACTTT
CDR3aa: CASSPPSRSPLHF

j_gene: TRBJ2-1
d_gene: TRBD2
v_gene: TRBV30
abundance: few
CDR3nt: TGTGCCTGGAGTGTTAAGGGTTTGGATTTAGCGGGCTACAATGAGCAGTTCTTC
CDR3aa: CAWSVKGLDLAGYNEQFF

j_gene: TRBJ2-3
d_gene: .
v_gene: TRBV2
abundance: .
CDR3nt: TGTGCCAGCATCTCAATCCAGGGGGGCTCATATACGCAGTATTTT
CDR3aa: CASISIQGGSYTQYF

j_gene: TRBJ2-1
d_gene: TRBD2
v_gene: TRBV25-1
abundance: .
CDR3nt: TGTGCCAGCAGTGAAGACGGCGGGAGCTCCTACAATGAGCAGTTCTTC
CDR3aa: CASSEDGGSSYNEQFF

j_gene: TRBJ1-4
d_gene: TRBD1
v_gene: TRBV7-2
abundance: .
CDR3nt: TGTGCCAGCAGCTTGGACAGGGGTAAACTGTTTTTT
CDR3aa: CASSLDRGKLFF

j_gene: TRBJ2-1
d_gene: TRBD1
v_gene: TRBV4-1
abundance: .
CDR3nt: TGCGCCAGCAGCCACGACAGGGCCCCCTACAATGAGCAGTTCTTC
CDR3aa: CASSHDRAPYNEQFF

j_gene: TRBJ1-2
d_gene: TRBD1
v_gene: TRBV2
abundance: .
CDR3nt: TGTGCCAGCACTAGGTCAAGGGGGCGAGCCGAGTATCAGGTATCGGCCTACACCTTC
CDR3aa: CASTRSRGRAEYQVSAYTF

j_gene: TRBJ2-1
d_gene: TRBD2
v_gene: TRBV7-3
abundance: .
CDR3nt: TGTGCCAGCAGCCCCCGGGCCCGGACTAGTGAGGATTACAATGAGCAGTTCTTC
CDR3aa: CASSPRARTSEDYNEQFF

j_gene: TRBJ1-1
d_gene: .
v_gene: TRBV7-2
abundance: .
CDR3nt: TGTGCCAGCAGCTTGCAGGTGAACACTGAAGCTTTCTTT
CDR3aa: CASSLQVNTEAFF

j_gene: TRBJ2-2
d_gene: TRBD1
v_gene: TRBV6-1
abundance: .
CDR3nt: TGTGCCAGCAGTGGACAGGGATTCGAGGCCGGGGAGCTGTTTTTT
CDR3aa: CASSGQGFEAGELFF

j_gene: TRBJ1-1
d_gene: .
v_gene: TRBV4-1
abundance: .
CDR3nt: TGCGCCAGCAGCCAAGTAAACAGCATGAACACTGAAGCTTTCTTT
CDR3aa: CASSQVNSMNTEAFF

j_gene: TRBJ1-1
d_gene: TRBD1
v_gene: TRBV5-7
abundance: once
CDR3nt: TGTGCCAGCAGCTGCCGGGGGACAGGAAGAAACACTGAAGCTTTCTTT
CDR3aa: CASSCRGTGRNTEAFF

j_gene: TRBJ2-7
d_gene: TRBD2
v_gene: TRBV6-1
abundance: .
CDR3nt: TGTGCCAGCACCCTGGGGGGGAGCTCCTACGAGCAGTACTTC
CDR3aa: CASTLGGSSYEQYF

j_gene: TRBJ2-7
d_gene: TRBD2
v_gene: TRBV7-6
abundance: .
CDR3nt: TGTGCCAGCAGCGCGGGACTAGCGGGGAGTACCTACGAGCAGTACTTC
CDR3aa: CASSAGLAGSTYEQYF

j_gene: TRBJ1-1
d_gene: .
v_gene: TRBV29-1
abundance: .
CDR3nt: TGCAGCTCCCAGGGGAGTACCACTGAAGCTTTCTTT
CDR3aa: CSSQGSTTEAFF

j_gene: TRBJ1-2
d_gene: TRBD1
v_gene: TRBV7-9
abundance: .
CDR3nt: TGTGCCAGCAGCGAAGCCCGGACAGGCGACTATGGCTACACCTTC
CDR3aa: CASSEARTGDYGYTF

j_gene: TRBJ1-5
d_gene: .
v_gene: TRBV6-1
abundance: .
CDR3nt: TGTGCCAGCAGTGTAAGTGGGCAGGGAGGGCAGCCCCAGCATTTT
CDR3aa: CASSVSGQGGQPQHF

j_gene: TRBJ2-6
d_gene: .
v_gene: TRBV5-6
abundance: .
CDR3nt: TGTGCCAGCAGCCTAGCCTGGGGGGCCAACGTCCTGACTTTC
CDR3aa: CASSLAWGANVLTF

j_gene: TRBJ2-7
d_gene: TRBD1
v_gene: TRBV11-2
abundance: .
CDR3nt: TGTGCCAGCAGCTCCACGGGACAGTTAACCTACGAGCAGTACTTC
CDR3aa: CASSSTGQLTYEQYF

j_gene: TRBJ1-4
d_gene: .
v_gene: TRBV6-5
abundance: .
CDR3nt: TGTGCCAGCAGTTACTCGGGGGGTGATGAAAAACTGTTTTTT
CDR3aa: CASSYSGGDEKLFF

j_gene: TRBJ1-5
d_gene: .
v_gene: TRBV7-9
abundance: .
CDR3nt: TGTGCCAGCAGTCTCGGAGGGCAGCCCCAGCATTTT
CDR3aa: CASSLGGQPQHF

j_gene: TRBJ1-2
d_gene: .
v_gene: TRBV28
abundance: once
CDR3nt: TGTGCCAGCAGTCCCGGGAGCGCTGGTCAGATGGGCTACACCTTC
CDR3aa: CASSPGSAGQMGYTF

j_gene: TRBJ2-3
d_gene: TRBD2
v_gene: TRBV6-4
abundance: few
CDR3nt: TGTGCCAGCAGTGAAGGTAGCGGGGGCACAGATACGCAGTATTTT
CDR3aa: CASSEGSGGTDTQYF

j_gene: TRBJ1-3
d_gene: .
v_gene: TRBV4-1
abundance: many
CDR3nt: TGCGCCAGCAGCCAAGCTCAGGGCGCGGGAAACACCATATATTTT
CDR3aa: CASSQAQGAGNTIYF

j_gene: TRBJ2-3
d_gene: .
v_gene: TRBV30
abundance: .
CDR3nt: TGTGCCTGGAGTGTAGTGGGGGCTAGCACAGATACGCAGTATTTT
CDR3aa: CAWSVVGASTDTQYF

j_gene: TRBJ2-7
d_gene: TRBD1
v_gene: TRBV6-1
abundance: .
CDR3nt: TGTGCCAGCAGTGAAGACAGGGGAGTTTCGGTCGAGCAGTACTTC
CDR3aa: CASSEDRGVSVEQYF

j_gene: TRBJ2-7
d_gene: TRBD1
v_gene: TRBV14
abundance: .
CDR3nt: TGTGCCAGCAGCCTCTCCTCCCCCGGGACAGCCTACGAGCAGTACTTC
CDR3aa: CASSLSSPGTAYEQYF

j_gene: TRBJ2-1
d_gene: TRBD2
v_gene: TRBV5-1
abundance: .
CDR3nt: TGCGCCAGCAGCTTAGAAGCGGGGGGGTACAATGAGCAGTTCTTC
CDR3aa: CASSLEAGGYNEQFF

j_gene: TRBJ1-3
d_gene: .
v_gene: TRBV10-3
abundance: .
CDR3nt: TGTGCCATCAGTTATTCAGGGGCTGGAAACACCATATATTTT
CDR3aa: CAISYSGAGNTIYF

j_gene: TRBJ2-5
d_gene: TRBD2
v_gene: TRBV7-9
abundance: .
CDR3nt: TGTGCCAGCAGCCCAAGACTAGCGGGGGACCGCCTACAAGAGACCCAGTACTTC
CDR3aa: CASSPRLAGDRLQETQYF

j_gene: TRBJ1-1
d_gene: .
v_gene: TRBV13
abundance: .
CDR3nt: TGTGCCAGCAGCCCAAGGGGACTGGCGAACACTGAAGCTTTCTTT
CDR3aa: CASSPRGLANTEAFF

j_gene: TRBJ2-7
d_gene: .
v_gene: TRBV7-9
abundance: once
CDR3nt: TGTGCCAGCTCATCCTCGGGAGCGGAACTCTACGAGCAGTACTTC
CDR3aa: CASSSSGAELYEQYF

j_gene: TRBJ1-1
d_gene: .
v_gene: TRBV25-1
abundance: once
CDR3nt: TGTGCCAGCAGTGTTACGGGGTCGAACACTGAAGCTTTCTTT
CDR3aa: CASSVTGSNTEAFF

j_gene: TRBJ1-2
d_gene: TRBD1
v_gene: TRBV2
abundance: few
CDR3nt: TGTGCCAGCAGTCGCGACAGGGGCTTAGTGTATGGCTACACCTTC
CDR3aa: CASSRDRGLVYGYTF

j_gene: TRBJ2-1
d_gene: TRBD2
v_gene: TRBV5-4
abundance: .
CDR3nt: TGTGCCAGCAGCCCGGGACTAGCGGGGGGTGGGAATGAGCAGTTCTTC
CDR3aa: CASSPGLAGGGNEQFF

j_gene: TRBJ2-6
d_gene: .
v_gene: TRBV4-2
abundance: .
CDR3nt: TGTGCCAGCAGCCAAGAGGGGGGTCGAGGGGCCAACGTCCTGACTTTC
CDR3aa: CASSQEGGRGANVLTF

j_gene: TRBJ2-2
d_gene: TRBD1
v_gene: TRBV25-1
abundance: few
CDR3nt: TGTGCCAGCAGTGAAGGGACAGGCAAAATTTCGAACACCGGGGAGCTGTTTTTT
CDR3aa: CASSEGTGKISNTGELFF

j_gene: TRBJ2-1
d_gene: .
v_gene: TRBV9
abundance: .
CDR3nt: TGTGCCAGCAGCGTAGCTAGCGACCACAATGAGCAGTTCTTC
CDR3aa: CASSVASDHNEQFF

j_gene: TRBJ1-1
d_gene: .
v_gene: TRBV18
abundance: .
CDR3nt: TGTGCCAGCTCACCACTCCATCAGGGGAACACTGAAGCTTTCTTT
CDR3aa: CASSPLHQGNTEAFF

j_gene: TRBJ1-5
d_gene: .
v_gene: TRBV6-1
abundance: .
CDR3nt: TGTGCCAGCACCCAGGCCCAGGGGCCCAATCAGCCCCAGCATTTT
CDR3aa: CASTQAQGPNQPQHF

j_gene: TRBJ2-7
d_gene: .
v_gene: TRBV5-6
abundance: .
CDR3nt: TGTGCCAGCAGCTTGATCGACAGCTCCTACGAGCAGTACTTC
CDR3aa: CASSLIDSSYEQYF

j_gene: TRBJ2-3
d_gene: .
v_gene: TRBV11-1
abundance: .
CDR3nt: TGTGCCAGCAGCTTAGCAGGCAGGAGCACAGATACGCAGTATTTT
CDR3aa: CASSLAGRSTDTQYF

j_gene: TRBJ2-7
d_gene: .
v_gene: TRBV10-3
abundance: .
CDR3nt: TGTGCCATCAGTGATCCGGGTCAACACTTCTTC
CDR3aa: CAISDPGQHFF